This T cell receptor beta chain came from a study of response to subunit inactivated influenza vaccine. Findings and limits, study-wide: Authors proposed each seasonal influenza vaccination draws in few new T cells.

Ten or more counts support this clonotype. The target antigen is unknown. One entry per CDR3 protein results from TCRdb running MiXCR on the RT-PCR reads. The data contain 650,000 to 700,000 distinct CDR3 sequences, around a sixth of them singletons. This CDR3 comprises 13 residues. Germline V gene sequence: CDR1 MDHEN, CDR2 SYDVKM. Trimming left V 4 bases short and J 3 bases short, with 10 bases between. This specimen consisted of PBMCs from blood, obtained approximately 12 days after vaccination. This receptor was taken from a man in his forties or fifties who received an inactivated influenza vaccine. The chain is built from TRBV28 and TRBJ2-7; the D is unclear. DNA for the CDR3: TGTGCCAGCAGTTCTCACACCGTCTACGAGCAGTACTTC. The encoded protein is CASSSHTVYEQYF.